The 20 T cell receptor beta chains given below trace back to one sample, sequenced in a study of T cell clones after liver transplantation. Sequencing was performed with immunoSEQ multiplex PCR; in TCRdb, only in-frame clones are kept and a portion is missing. Of around 19,000 clones detected, around 75% appear once; the ten largest clones hold around 32%. The specimen comprised CD8+ T cells from blood, sampled around 54 months after liver transplant. The receptors shown here come from a human patient who received a liver transplant. The graft donor may account for some of the T cells.

The chain uses TRBV11-3 and TRBJ1-1, with D possibly TRBD1 on 5 matching bases. Germline CDR1 is SGHNT and CDR2 is YENEEA. V was pared by 6 bases and J by 7 bases, with 12 bases between. This CDR3 contains 12 residues. Here the CDR3 reads CASSQTGYEAFF. CDR3 coding DNA: TGTGCCAGCAGTCAAACAGGATATGAAGCTTTCTTT. The full variable domain, its missing parts supplied by reference TRBV11-3 and TRBJ1-1, is EAGVVQSPRYKIIEKKQPVAFWCNPISGHNTLYWYLQNLGQGPELLIRYENEEAVDDSQLPKDRFSAERLKGVDSTLKIQPAELGDSAVYLCASSQTGYEAFFGQGTRLTVV.

CDR3 nucleotides: TGTGCCAGCAGTTTGGTGTCGTTATACAATGGCTACACCTTC. This translates into CASSLVSLYNGYTF. The chain couples TRBV28 to TRBJ1-2; D uncertain. Germline V CDR1 and CDR2: MDHEN, SYDVKM. V lost 3 bases to trimming and J lost 6 bases, with 14 bases between them. CDR3 size: 14 residues.

The chain links TRBV7-6 to TRBJ2-1, with 12 bases that match TRBD2. V lost 5 bases, J lost 6 bases, and 8 bases stayed unmatched. The CDR3 has 16 amino acids. Looked up from germline, CDR1 is SGHVS and CDR2 is FNYEAQ. CDR3 sequence reads: CASSPVLAGGPNEQFF. CDR3 in DNA: TGTGCCAGCAGCCCTGTCCTAGCGGGGGGGCCCAATGAGCAGTTCTTC. Drawing the rest from reference TRBV7-6 and TRBJ2-1, the complete variable domain is GAGVSQSPRYKVTKRGQDVALRCDPISGHVSLYWYRQALGQGPEFLTYFNYEAQQDKSGLPNDRFSAERPEGSISTLTIQRTEQRDSAMYRCASSPVLAGGPNEQFFGPGTRLTVL.

The CDR3 DNA reads TGTGCCAGATCCGGGCAGGGGAACTACTTTAACTATGGCTACACCTTC. Protein sequence: CARSGQGNYFNYGYTF. This rearrangement joins TRBV5-3 to TRBJ1-2; possible D gene TRBD1, 6 bases. TRBV5-3 is sorted into the ORF group, with uncertain function. V was shortened by 7 bases and J by 1 base, with 20 bases between the two germline ends. The CDR3 has 16 residues.

The CDR3 DNA follows: TGTGCCAGTAGTATCCAGGGTTCCGAGCAGTACTTC. It yields the protein CASSIQGSEQYF. The chain has TRBV19 and TRBJ2-7, with D maybe TRBD1 (5 bases). The germline V and J ends were trimmed by 3 bases and 6 bases, with 9 bases remaining between them. Germline V gives CDR1 LNHDA, CDR2 SQIVND (reference sequence). The CDR3 sequence is 12 residues long.

The chain combines TRBV7-3 with TRBJ2-5; tentative D call: TRBD2 (6 bases). This CDR3 region has 13 residues. Germline V lookup: CDR1 SGHTA, CDR2 FQGTGA. V was trimmed by 2 bases and J by 5 bases, leaving 9 bases between them. The CDR3 region is CASSLGGPETQYF. The CDR3 coding sequence is TGTGCCAGCAGCTTAGGAGGGCCTGAGACCCAGTACTTC. Combining the CDR3 with reference TRBV7-3 and TRBJ2-5 gives the whole variable domain GAGVSQTPSNKVTEKGKYVELRCDPISGHTALYWYRQSLGQGPEFLIYFQGTGAADDSGLPNDRFFAVRPEGSVSTLKIQRTERGDSAVYLCASSLGGPETQYFGPGTRLLVL.

This chain connects TRBV4-2 to TRBJ2-7; D perhaps matches TRBD1 (5 bases). CDR1 LGHNA and CDR2 YNFKEQ come from the germline V gene. V was cut by 4 bases and J by 3 bases, with 13 bases left in between. CDR3 size: 14 residues. The CDR3 loop reads CASSLQGSDYEQYF. Here the CDR3 DNA reads TGTGCCAGCAGCCTCCAGGGTTCGGACTACGAGCAGTACTTC.

This chain connects TRBV28 to TRBJ2-7; 9 bases align to TRBD1. V dropped 5 bases and J dropped 2; count of bases not matched to a gene: 4. CDR3 size: 14 residues. CDR1 and CDR2 (germline): MDHEN, SYDVKM. The CDR3 region has the DNA TGTGCCAGCAGTACCAGACAGGGGGCCTACGAGCAGTACTTC. Its translation is CASSTRQGAYEQYF.

The V gene is TRBV2, the J gene TRBJ2-3; D remains unclear. V gave up 5 bases and J gave up 0 bases, with 12 bases separating them. CDR1 and CDR2 from the germline V gene are SNHLY and FYNNEI. The CDR3 consists of 15 residues. The CDR3 DNA reads TGTGCCAGCAGTATTTCGGCAGCTAGCACAGATACGCAGTATTTT. Translating gives CASSISAASTDTQYF.

This chain uses TRBV7-2 with TRBJ2-3; 9 bases fit TRBD2. Per germline, CDR1 SGHTA and CDR2 FQGNSA. The CDR3 is 17 amino acids. V lost 3 bases, J lost 4 bases, and 11 bases stayed unmatched. CDR3: CASSFLQRGVEADTQYF. The CDR3 nucleotides read TGTGCCAGCAGCTTCCTACAGCGGGGGGTGGAGGCAGATACGCAGTATTTT.

The J gene is TRBJ1-1, the V gene TRBV27; D unclear. This CDR3 is built from 13 residues. V was pared by 2 bases and J by 6 bases, with 10 bases between. Per germline, CDR1 MNHEY and CDR2 SMNVEV (reference sequence). CDR3 bases: TGTGCCAGCAGTTTACGGATTGAGGCTGAAGCTTTCTTT. It translates to CASSLRIEAEAFF.

J is TRBJ2-1 and V is TRBV15, with 9 bases identical to TRBD2. Germline assignment: CDR1 LNHNV and CDR2 YYDKDF (reference sequence). The CDR3 extends over 14 amino acids. V shed 2 bases, J shed 6 bases, and the junction held 2 bases outside the gene matches. CDR3 residues: CATSRTRGGNEQFF. As DNA, the CDR3 is TGTGCCACCAGCAGAACGCGGGGGGGCAATGAGCAGTTCTTC. The full variable domain, in which reference TRBV15 and TRBJ2-1 provide the parts outside the CDR3, is DAMVIQNPRYQVTQFGKPVTLSCSQTLNHNVMYWYQQKSSQAPKLLFHYYDKDFNNEADTPDNFQSRRPNTSFCFLDIRSPGLGDTAMYLCATSRTRGGNEQFFGPGTRLTVL.

J is TRBJ1-2 and V is TRBV30; the D is unclear. The CDR3 is 13 residues long. The germline V gene encodes CDR1 GTSNPN and CDR2 SVGIG (reference sequence). The V end was cut by 2 bases, the J end by 5 bases, with 12 bases between. CDR3 bases: TGTGCCTGGAGTCCGCTGACGTCTTATGGCTACACCTTC. It codes for CAWSPLTSYGYTF.

The rearrangement links TRBV19 to TRBJ2-3; D unresolved. Germline V gene lookup returns CDR1 LNHDA and CDR2 SQIVND (reference sequence). Trimming shortened V by 5 bases and J by 1 base, and 13 bases separated the two germline ends. The CDR3 is made up of 15 amino acids. CDR3 sequence reads: CASSLRPHRTDTQYF. The CDR3 nucleotides read TGTGCCAGTAGTTTGCGGCCACACCGCACAGATACGCAGTATTTT.

The rearrangement links TRBV5-8 to TRBJ2-2, with D possibly being TRBD1 (5 bases). The CDR3 has 13 residues. Germline V lookup: CDR1 SGHTS, CDR2 YDEGEE. V was cut by 0 bases and J by 6 bases, with 6 bases left in between. CDR3 sequence reads: CASSLEGSGELFF. The DNA for the CDR3 is TGTGCCAGCAGCTTGGAGGGGTCCGGGGAGCTGTTTTTT.

V usage is TRBV13 and J usage is TRBJ2-3; 8 bases match TRBD1. Germline lookup yields CDR1 PRHDT and CDR2 FYEKMQ (reference sequence). With 2 bases clipped from V and 4 bases from J, the junction kept 5 bases outside the gene matches. The CDR3 has 15 amino acids. The CDR3 spells CASSLPGQGADTQYF. The CDR3 nucleotides are TGTGCCAGCAGCTTACCCGGACAGGGCGCAGATACGCAGTATTTT.

The V call is TRBV7-2, the J call TRBJ2-7; D perhaps matches TRBD2 (5 bases). Trimming took 2 bases from V and 0 from J, leaving 11 bases between them. CDR1 is SGHTA and CDR2 is FQGNSA in the germline V gene. This CDR3 is built from 15 residues. In nucleotides, the CDR3 is TGTGCCAGCAGCTTATATCGGGGTTACTCCTACGAGCAGTACTTC. Its protein product is CASSLYRGYSYEQYF.

This clone was seen only a few times. V usage is TRBV7-9 and J usage is TRBJ2-7; D is ambiguous. Germline V gene data show CDR1 as SEHNR and CDR2 as FQNEAQ (reference sequence). CDR3 length: 11 amino acids. V lost 2 bases and J 6 bases, leaving 5 bases between the germline ends. DNA for the CDR3: TGTGCCAGCAGCTTATCGGCCGAGCAGTACTTC. Encoded protein: CASSLSAEQYF.

The rearrangement links TRBV6-5 to TRBJ1-4; D perhaps matches TRBD1 (6 bases). Trimming took 5 bases from V and 5 from J, leaving 12 bases between them. This CDR3 region has 14 residues. In germline, CDR1 is MNHEY, CDR2 SVGAGI. The CDR3, as DNA: TGTGCCAGCAGTGCCGGGACACCGAATGAAAAACTGTTTTTT. Its protein is CASSAGTPNEKLFF.

V and J are TRBV6-9 and TRBJ2-5; D remains unclear. Germline V CDR1 and CDR2: MNHGY, SVAAGI. The CDR3 loop spans 13 amino acids. Trimming stripped 3 bases from V and 4 bases from J, with 9 bases between. CDR3 amino acids: CASSYGVGETQYF. The CDR3 region has the DNA TGTGCCAGCAGTTACGGAGTGGGAGAGACCCAGTACTTC.